This T cell receptor (beta chain) was captured by sequencing in a study of T cell responses to AZD1222 COVID-19 vaccine. Broader study findings: Repertoires were sampled only after the peak T cell response. In a largely white British group with more females than males, clonal diversity was possibly underestimated.

Clones were read by immunoSEQ multiplex PCR, and TCRdb kept only the in-frame ones, dropping some. In the table there are roughly 93,000 clones, approximately 90% of which are singletons. This CDR3 region has 16 residues. Germline assignment: CDR1 WSHSY and CDR2 SAAADI. V lost 1 base and J lost 1; bases outside the gene matches: 5. Concerning this clone itself: The antigen is undetermined.

The sample consisted of peripheral blood, taken on day 0 of AZD1222 vaccination. The chain employs TRBV10-2 and TRBJ2-5; 8 nucleotides match TRBD2. The clonotype originates from an adult in good health. CDR3 coding DNA: TGCGCCAGCAGTGAGTGGCGGGGGGCTCGCCAAGAGACCCAGTACTTC. Residues: CASSEWRGARQETQYF.